Each of the 13 T cell receptor beta chains below was sequenced from the same sample in a study of blood T cell repertoires in COVID-19 (dated by TCRdb to 2018 to 2020). Libraries were built with the immunoSEQ multiplex PCR assay. The source is immuneACCESS, and TCRdb retained only in-frame sequences with V and J called. Part of the clones is not carried over; for the studies checked, unresolved V genes explain less than half of this, and the remainder is unexplained. This sample holds 150,000 to 200,000 clones; roughly nine tenths were observed only once. The ten largest account for approximately 6.7% of the sample. The sample taken for sequencing was peripheral blood. These TCRs come from a man aged 35-49 years with acute or convalescent COVID-19.

V is TRBV19 and J is TRBJ1-3, with D unclear. Trimming removed 8 bases from V and 14 bases from J, with 13 bases in between. Germline V gene sequence: CDR1 LNHDA, CDR2 SQIVND (reference sequence). The CDR3 has 10 amino acids. CDR3 protein: CASSGAHVYF. The CDR3 nucleotides are TGTGCCAGTTCCGGTGCGCATGTATATTTT.

The chain links TRBV5-4 to TRBJ2-7; no clear D. Trimming pared 2 bases from V and 7 bases from J, leaving 10 bases between. Germline-derived CDR1 and CDR2 are SGHNT and YYREEE (reference sequence). CDR3 length: 12 amino acids. The CDR3 here is CASSFMNGEQYF. The CDR3 DNA follows: TGTGCCAGCAGCTTTATGAACGGGGAGCAGTACTTC.

The V gene is TRBV6-6, the J gene TRBJ2-1; D remains unclear. The germline V gene has CDR1 MNHNY and CDR2 SVGAGI (reference sequence). Trimming cost V 8 bases and J 5 bases, with 7 bases left between them. CDR3 length equals 11 residues. CDR3 DNA sequence: TGTGCCAGCGTCGGAGACAATGAGCAGTTCTTC. The encoded protein is CASVGDNEQFF.

The chain joins TRBV6-5 to TRBJ1-3; TRBD1 agrees at 7 bases. Germline V gives CDR1 MNHEY, CDR2 SVGAGI. This CDR3 has 13 amino acids. V was clipped by 6 bases and J by 8 bases; unmatched bases: 7. The DNA of the CDR3 is TGTGCCAGCAGGGAGACAGGGTCGGACACCATATATTTT. It encodes CASRETGSDTIYF.

The V gene is TRBV12-3 or TRBV12-4, the J gene TRBJ1-2; 9 nucleotides align to TRBD1. The CDR3 is 13 residues long. V trimming: 1 base; J trimming: 9 bases; junction bases outside the gene matches: 3. CDR3 bases: TGTGCCAGCAGTTTAGGGGACAGGGCAAGCTACACCTTC. This sequence encodes CASSLGDRASYTF.

A single count supports this clone. The V and J genes are TRBV6-5 and TRBJ2-3, with TRBD2 matching over 8 bases. CDR3 length: 13 residues. Germline-derived CDR1 and CDR2 are MNHEY and SVGAGI. V lost 7 bases to trimming and J lost 1 base; unmatched junction nucleotides: 1. The CDR3 nucleotides are TGTGCCAGCATGCGGGGGGGCACAGATACGCAGTATTTT. Amino acid sequence: CASMRGGTDTQYF.

V gene TRBV2 combines with J gene TRBJ2-1; TRBD1 aligns across 11 bases. V was pared by 6 bases and J by 7 bases, with 2 bases of the junction left unmatched. This CDR3 is built from 13 residues. Germline loops: CDR1 SNHLY, CDR2 FYNNEI. CDR3 in DNA: TGTGCCAGCAGGGGGACAGGGGGGAATGAGCAGTTCTTC. It translates to CASRGTGGNEQFF.

The chain carries TRBV18 and TRBJ2-7; 9 bases line up with TRBD2. With 0 bases clipped from V and 0 bases from J, the junction kept 3 bases outside the gene matches. The germline V gene encodes CDR1 KGHSH and CDR2 LQKENI. The length of the CDR3 is 16 residues. As DNA, the CDR3 is TGTGCCAGCTCACCACCGGGCGGGAGGGGCTCCTACGAGCAGTACTTC. Its protein product is CASSPPGGRGSYEQYF.

The V gene is TRBV29-1, the J gene TRBJ2-6; possibly TRBD2 for D (7 bases). Germline V CDR1 and CDR2: SQVTM, ANQGSEA. The V gene lost 7 bases and the J gene lost 0 bases, with 16 bases spanning the gap. The CDR3 covers 16 residues. This chain's CDR3 is CSAPGGDSSGANVLTF. For the CDR3, the DNA is TGCAGCGCCCCGGGGGGCGATAGCTCTGGGGCCAACGTCCTGACTTTC. The variable domain in full, with the rest retrieved from reference TRBV29-1 and TRBJ2-6, is SAVISQKPSRDICQRGTSLTIQCQVDSQVTMMFWYRQQPGQSLTLIATANQGSEATYESGFVIDKFPISRPNLTFSTLTVSNMSPEDSSIYLCSAPGGDSSGANVLTFGAGSRLTVL.

The chain links TRBV6-2 or TRBV6-3 to TRBJ2-7; 7 bases are shared with TRBD1. V was clipped by 4 bases and J by 5 bases; unmatched bases: 11. There are 15 residues in the CDR3. The germline V gene has CDR1 MNHEY and CDR2 SVGEGT. This chain's CDR3 is CASSFSDRASNEQYF. DNA for the CDR3: TGTGCCAGCAGTTTTTCCGACAGGGCCAGCAACGAGCAGTACTTC.

The CDR3 loop reads CASSSLTGIGTEAFF. The CDR3 DNA reads as TGTGCCAGCAGTTCCTTGACAGGGATAGGGACTGAAGCTTTCTTT. This chain links TRBV6-5 with TRBJ1-1; 7 bases agree with TRBD1. V lost 4 bases, J lost 5 bases, and 10 bases stayed unmatched. The length of the CDR3 is 15 residues. Per germline, CDR1 MNHEY and CDR2 SVGAGI.

V gene TRBV4-2 combines with J gene TRBJ1-1, with D hard to call. The CDR3 has 12 amino acids. Per the germline V gene, CDR1 is LGHNA and CDR2 is YNFKEQ. V was clipped by 3 bases and J by 2 bases, with 4 bases between them. CDR3 nucleotides: TGTGCCAGCAGCCACATTAACACTGAAGCTTTCTTT. It encodes CASSHINTEAFF.

The gene calls are TRBV5-5 and TRBJ1-5; TRBD1 might be the D (6 bases). The CDR3 is 15 residues long. Trimming shortened V by 2 bases and J by 7 bases, and 16 bases separated the two germline ends. Germline CDR1 and CDR2: SGHKS and YYEKEE (reference sequence). The CDR3 nucleotides read TGTGCCAGCAGCTTTCGATTACAGGGCGTCCAGCCCCAGCATTTT. Residues: CASSFRLQGVQPQHF.